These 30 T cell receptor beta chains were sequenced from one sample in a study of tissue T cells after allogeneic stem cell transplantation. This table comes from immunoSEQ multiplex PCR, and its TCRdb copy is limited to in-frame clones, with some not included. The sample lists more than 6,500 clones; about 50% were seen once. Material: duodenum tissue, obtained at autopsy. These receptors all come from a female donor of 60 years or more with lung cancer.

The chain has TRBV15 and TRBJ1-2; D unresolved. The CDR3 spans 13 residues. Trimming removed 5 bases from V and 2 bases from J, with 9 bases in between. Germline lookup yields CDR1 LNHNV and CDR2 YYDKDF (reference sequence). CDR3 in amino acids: CATSVGTNYGYTF. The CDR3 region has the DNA TGTGCCACCAGCGTTGGCACAAACTATGGCTACACCTTC.

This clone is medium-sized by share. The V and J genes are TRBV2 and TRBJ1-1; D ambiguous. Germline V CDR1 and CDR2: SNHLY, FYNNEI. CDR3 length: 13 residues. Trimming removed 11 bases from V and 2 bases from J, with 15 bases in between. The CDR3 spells CAGSDGLNTEAFF. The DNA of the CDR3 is TGTGCCGGAAGCGACGGTCTAAACACTGAAGCTTTCTTT. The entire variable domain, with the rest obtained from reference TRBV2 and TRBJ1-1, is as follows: EPEVTQTPSHQVTQMGQEVILRCVPISNHLYFYWYRQILGQKVEFLVSFYNNEISEKSEIFDDQFSVERPDGSNFTLKIRSTKLEDSAMYFCAGSDGLNTEAFFGQGTRLTVV.

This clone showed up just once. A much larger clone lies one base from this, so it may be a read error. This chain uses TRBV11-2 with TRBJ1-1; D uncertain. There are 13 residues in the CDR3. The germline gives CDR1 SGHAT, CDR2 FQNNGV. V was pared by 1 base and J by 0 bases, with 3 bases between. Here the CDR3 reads CASSLAMNTEAFF. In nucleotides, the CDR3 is TGTGCCAGCAGCTTAGCAATGAACACTGAAGCTTTCTTT.

CDR3 coding DNA: TGTGCCATGGGGGCTCGAGGTGGGCGCAACCACAATGAGCAGTTCTTC. This gives the protein CAMGARGGRNHNEQFF. This chain joins TRBV10-3 and TRBJ2-1; D may be TRBD1 (6 bases). V shed 9 bases and J shed 5 bases, with 23 bases lying between them. The germline V gene has CDR1 ENHRY and CDR2 SYGVKD. CDR3 length equals 16 residues.

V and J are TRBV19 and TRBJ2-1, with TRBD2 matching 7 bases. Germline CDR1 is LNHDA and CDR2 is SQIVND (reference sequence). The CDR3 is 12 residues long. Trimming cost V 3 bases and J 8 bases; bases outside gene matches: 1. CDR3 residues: CASSIGGDEQFF. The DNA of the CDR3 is TGTGCCAGTAGTATTGGGGGGGATGAGCAGTTCTTC.

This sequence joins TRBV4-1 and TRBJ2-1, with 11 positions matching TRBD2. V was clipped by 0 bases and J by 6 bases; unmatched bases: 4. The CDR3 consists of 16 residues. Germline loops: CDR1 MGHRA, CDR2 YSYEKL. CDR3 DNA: TGCGCCAGCAGCCAAGAAGGTAGCGGGGGGGCCAATGAGCAGTTCTTC. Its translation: CASSQEGSGGANEQFF.

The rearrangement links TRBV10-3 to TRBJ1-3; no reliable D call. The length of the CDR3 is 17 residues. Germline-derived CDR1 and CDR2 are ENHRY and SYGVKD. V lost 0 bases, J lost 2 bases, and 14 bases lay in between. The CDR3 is CAISESGTGIAGNTIYF. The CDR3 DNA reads TGTGCCATCAGTGAGTCCGGTACGGGGATCGCTGGAAACACCATATATTTT.

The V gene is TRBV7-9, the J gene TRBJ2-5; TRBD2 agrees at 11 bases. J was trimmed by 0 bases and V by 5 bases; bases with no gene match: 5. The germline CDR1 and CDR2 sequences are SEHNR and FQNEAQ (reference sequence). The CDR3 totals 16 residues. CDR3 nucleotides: TGTGCCAGCAGCCTGGGACTAGCGGACTACCAAGAGACCCAGTACTTC. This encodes CASSLGLADYQETQYF.

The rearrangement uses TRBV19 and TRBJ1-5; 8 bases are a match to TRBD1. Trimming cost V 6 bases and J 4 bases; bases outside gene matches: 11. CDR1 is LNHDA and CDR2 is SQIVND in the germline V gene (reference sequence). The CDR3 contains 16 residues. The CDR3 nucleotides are TGTGCCAGTAGAGGGGGACAGGCCCGGAGTAATCAGCCCCAGCATTTT. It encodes CASRGGQARSNQPQHF.

Here the CDR3 DNA reads TGCAGTGCTAGTGCCGGACTCCCCTACAATGAGCAGTTCTTC. It translates to CSASAGLPYNEQFF. J is TRBJ2-1 and V is TRBV20-1, with a tentative D call TRBD2 (5 bases). V was pared by 3 bases and J by 2 bases, with 11 bases between. The CDR3 runs 14 residues. Germline V lookup: CDR1 DFQATT, CDR2 SNEGSKA (reference sequence).

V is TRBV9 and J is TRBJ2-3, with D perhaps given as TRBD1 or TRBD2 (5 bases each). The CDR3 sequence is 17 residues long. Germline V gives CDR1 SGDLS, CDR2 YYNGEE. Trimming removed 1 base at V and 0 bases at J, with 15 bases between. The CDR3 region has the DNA TGTGCCAGCAGCGTAACTGGACTGGGGCTAAGCACAGATACGCAGTATTTT. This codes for CASSVTGLGLSTDTQYF.

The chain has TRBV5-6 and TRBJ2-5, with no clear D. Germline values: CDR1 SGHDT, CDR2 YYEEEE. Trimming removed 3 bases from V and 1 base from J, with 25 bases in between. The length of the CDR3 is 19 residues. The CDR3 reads CASSSVRESAHQRQETQYF. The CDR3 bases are TGTGCCAGCAGCTCTGTTCGAGAGAGTGCGCACCAACGCCAAGAGACCCAGTACTTC.

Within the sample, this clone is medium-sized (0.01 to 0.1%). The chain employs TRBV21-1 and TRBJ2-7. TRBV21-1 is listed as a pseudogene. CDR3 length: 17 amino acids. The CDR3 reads CASSKEGRRLPFYEQYF. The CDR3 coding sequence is TGTGCCAGCAGCAAAGAAGGCAGAAGGCTGCCCTTCTACGAGCAGTACTTC.

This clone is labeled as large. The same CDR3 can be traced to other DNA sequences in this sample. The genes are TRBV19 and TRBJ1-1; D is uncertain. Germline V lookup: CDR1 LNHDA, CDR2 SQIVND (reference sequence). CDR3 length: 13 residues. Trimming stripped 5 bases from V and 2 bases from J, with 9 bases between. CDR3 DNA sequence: TGTGCCAGTAGTTCCCGGGCCAACACTGAAGCTTTCTTT. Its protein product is CASSSRANTEAFF.

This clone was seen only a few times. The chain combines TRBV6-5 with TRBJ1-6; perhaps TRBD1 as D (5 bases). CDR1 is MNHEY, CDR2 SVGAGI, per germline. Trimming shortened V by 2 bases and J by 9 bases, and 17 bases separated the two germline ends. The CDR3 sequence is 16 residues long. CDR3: CASSYRLAQGGSPLHF. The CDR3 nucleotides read TGTGCCAGCAGTTACAGGTTGGCGCAGGGCGGTTCACCCCTCCACTTT.

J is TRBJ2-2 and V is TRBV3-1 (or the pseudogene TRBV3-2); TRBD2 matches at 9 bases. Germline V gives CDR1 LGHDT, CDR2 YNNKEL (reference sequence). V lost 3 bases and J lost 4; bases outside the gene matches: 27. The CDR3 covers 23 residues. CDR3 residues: CASSHAWGGGLAGGPAGTGELFF. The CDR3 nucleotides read TGTGCCAGCAGCCACGCGTGGGGAGGCGGGCTCGCGGGGGGGCCCGCGGGCACCGGGGAGCTGTTTTTT.

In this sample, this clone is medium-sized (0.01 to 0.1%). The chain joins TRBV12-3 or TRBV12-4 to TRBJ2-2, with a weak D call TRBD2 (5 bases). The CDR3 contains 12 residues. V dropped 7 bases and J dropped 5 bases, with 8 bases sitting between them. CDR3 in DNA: TGTGCCAGCAACCGACTAACCGGGGAGCTGTTTTTT. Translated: CASNRLTGELFF.

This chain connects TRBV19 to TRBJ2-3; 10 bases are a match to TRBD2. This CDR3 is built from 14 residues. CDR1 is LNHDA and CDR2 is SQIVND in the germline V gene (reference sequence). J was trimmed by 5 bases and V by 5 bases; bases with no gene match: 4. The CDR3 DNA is TGTGCCAGTAGTCTCAGACTAGCGGGAGATACGCAGTATTTT. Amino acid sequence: CASSLRLAGDTQYF. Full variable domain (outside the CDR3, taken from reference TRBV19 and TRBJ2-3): DGGITQSPKYLFRKEGQNVTLSCEQNLNHDAMYWYRQDPGQGLRLIYYSQIVNDFQKGDIAEGYSVSREKKESFPLTVTSAQKNPTAFYLCASSLRLAGDTQYFGPGTRLTVL.

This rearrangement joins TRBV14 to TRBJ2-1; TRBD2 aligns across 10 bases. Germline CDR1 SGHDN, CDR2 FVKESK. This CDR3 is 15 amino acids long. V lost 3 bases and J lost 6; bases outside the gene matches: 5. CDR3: CASSQFTSGTNEQFF. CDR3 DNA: TGTGCCAGCAGCCAGTTCACTAGCGGGACCAATGAGCAGTTCTTC.

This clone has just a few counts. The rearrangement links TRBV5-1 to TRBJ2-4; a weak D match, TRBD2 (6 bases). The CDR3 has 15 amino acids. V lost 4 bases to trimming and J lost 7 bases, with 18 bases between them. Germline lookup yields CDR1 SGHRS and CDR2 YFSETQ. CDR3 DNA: TGCGCCAGCAGCCTAAGAGGGGACTGGGGCAACATTCAGTACTTC. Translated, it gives CASSLRGDWGNIQYF.

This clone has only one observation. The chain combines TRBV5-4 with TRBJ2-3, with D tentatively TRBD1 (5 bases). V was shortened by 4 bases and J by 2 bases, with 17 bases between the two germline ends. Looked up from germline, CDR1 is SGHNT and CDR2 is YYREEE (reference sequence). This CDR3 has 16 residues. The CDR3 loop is CASSVGQPRPTDTQYF. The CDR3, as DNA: TGTGCCAGCAGCGTGGGGCAGCCGAGACCCACAGATACGCAGTATTTT.

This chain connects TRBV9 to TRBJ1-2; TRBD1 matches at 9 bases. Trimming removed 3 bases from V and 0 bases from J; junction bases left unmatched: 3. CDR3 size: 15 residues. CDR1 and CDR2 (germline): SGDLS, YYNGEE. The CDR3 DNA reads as TGTGCCAGCAGCGAGACAGGGGGTTCTAACTATGGCTACACCTTC. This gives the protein CASSETGGSNYGYTF. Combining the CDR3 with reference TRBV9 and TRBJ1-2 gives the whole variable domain DSGVTQTPKHLITATGQRVTLRCSPRSGDLSVYWYQQSLDQGLQFLIQYYNGEERAKGNILERFSAQQFPDLHSELNLSSLELGDSALYFCASSETGGSNYGYTFGSGTRLTVV.

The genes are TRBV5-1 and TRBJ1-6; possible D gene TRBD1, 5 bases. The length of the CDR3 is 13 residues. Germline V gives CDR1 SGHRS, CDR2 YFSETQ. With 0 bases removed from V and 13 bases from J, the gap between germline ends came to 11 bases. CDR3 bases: TGCGCCAGCAGCTTGGCCCCACGGGGCCCCCTCCACTTT. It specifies CASSLAPRGPLHF.

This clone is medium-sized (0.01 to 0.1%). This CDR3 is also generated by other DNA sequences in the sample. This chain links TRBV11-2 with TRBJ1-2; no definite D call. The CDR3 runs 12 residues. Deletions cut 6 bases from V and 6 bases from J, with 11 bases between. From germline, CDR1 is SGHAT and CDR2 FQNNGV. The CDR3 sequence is CASSQLTHGYTF. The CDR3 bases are TGTGCCAGCAGTCAATTAACTCATGGCTACACCTTC. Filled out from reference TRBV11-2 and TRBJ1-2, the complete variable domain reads EAGVAQSPRYKIIEKRQSVAFWCNPISGHATLYWYQQILGQGPKLLIQFQNNGVVDDSQLPKDRFSAERLKGVDSTLKIQPAKLEDSAVYLCASSQLTHGYTFGSGTRLTVV.

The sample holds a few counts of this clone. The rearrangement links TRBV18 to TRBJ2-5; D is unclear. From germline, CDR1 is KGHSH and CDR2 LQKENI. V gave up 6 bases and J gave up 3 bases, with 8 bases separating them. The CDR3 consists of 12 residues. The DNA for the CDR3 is TGTGCCAGCTCTCTCAATAAAGAGACCCAGTACTTC. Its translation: CASSLNKETQYF.

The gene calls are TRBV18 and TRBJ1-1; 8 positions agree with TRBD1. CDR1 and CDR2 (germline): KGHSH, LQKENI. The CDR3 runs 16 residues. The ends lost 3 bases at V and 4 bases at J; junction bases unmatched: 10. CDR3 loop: CASSPAFQGAGTEAFF. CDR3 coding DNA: TGTGCCAGCTCACCGGCATTCCAGGGGGCGGGCACTGAAGCTTTCTTT.

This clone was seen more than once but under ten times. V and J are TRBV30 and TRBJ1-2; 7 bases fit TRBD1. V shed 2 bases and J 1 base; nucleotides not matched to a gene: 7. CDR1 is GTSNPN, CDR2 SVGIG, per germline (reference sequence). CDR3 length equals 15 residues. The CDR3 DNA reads TGTGCCTGGAGTTCGACAGGGTGGTATAACTATGGCTACACCTTC. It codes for CAWSSTGWYNYGYTF.

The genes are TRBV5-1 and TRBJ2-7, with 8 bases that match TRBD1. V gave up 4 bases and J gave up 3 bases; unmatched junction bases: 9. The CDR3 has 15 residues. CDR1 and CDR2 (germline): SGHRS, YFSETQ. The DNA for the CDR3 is TGCGCCAGCAGCCTAGACAGGGGATCTGTCTACGAGCAGTACTTC. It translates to CASSLDRGSVYEQYF.

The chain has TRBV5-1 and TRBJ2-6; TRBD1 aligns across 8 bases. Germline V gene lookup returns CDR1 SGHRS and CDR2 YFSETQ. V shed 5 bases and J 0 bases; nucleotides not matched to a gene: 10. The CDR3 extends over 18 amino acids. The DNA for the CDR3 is TGCGCCAGCAGTGCCGGGACAGGAATTTTCTCTGGGGCCAACGTCCTGACTTTC. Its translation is CASSAGTGIFSGANVLTF. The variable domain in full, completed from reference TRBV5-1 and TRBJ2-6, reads KAGVTQTPRYLIKTRGQQVTLSCSPISGHRSVSWYQQTPGQGLQFLFEYFSETQRNKGNFPGRFSGRQFSNSRSEMNVSTLELGDSALYLCASSAGTGIFSGANVLTFGAGSRLTVL.

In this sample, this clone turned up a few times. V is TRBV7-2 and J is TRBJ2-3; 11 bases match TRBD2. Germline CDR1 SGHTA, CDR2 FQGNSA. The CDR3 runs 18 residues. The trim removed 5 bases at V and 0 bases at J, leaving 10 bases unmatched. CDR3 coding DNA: TGTGCCAGCAGCCCCCGGGGTAGCGGGGGGGCTAGCACAGATACGCAGTATTTT. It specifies CASSPRGSGGASTDTQYF.